The next 21 T cell receptor beta chains were all read from a single sample in a study of blood T cells in healthy people across ages. Together with a sample-barcoded 5' primer, a J-beta primer mix was included in a second PCR lasting about 7 to 11 cycles. TCRdb reprocessed the 5' RACE reads with MiXCR, giving one entry per CDR3 protein. Counted here are 1.5 million to 2 million distinct CDR3 sequences, under 30% occurring once; the ten biggest clones make up 7% to 9%. The specimen was blood. These receptors all come from a woman in her twenties or thirties in good health.

This clonotype turned up a few times. CDR3 coding DNA: TGTGCCAGCAGCTCGGACAGGCTGTTTTATGGCTACACCTTC. It translates to CASSSDRLFYGYTF. This chain uses TRBV5-4 with TRBJ1-2; 7 bases align to TRBD1. The CDR3 consists of 14 residues. The germline CDR1 and CDR2 sequences are SGHNT and YYREEE (reference sequence). V was clipped by 3 bases and J by 5 bases; unmatched bases: 7.

V and J are TRBV20-1 and TRBJ1-5; D is unresolved. The CDR3 has 13 amino acids. CDR1 and CDR2 (germline): DFQATT, SNEGSKA (reference sequence). V lost 6 bases, J lost 2 bases, and 11 bases lay in between. In nucleotides, the CDR3 is TGCAGTGCCCCAGTCGTGGGCAATCAGCCCCAGCATTTT. Translating it yields CSAPVVGNQPQHF.

This clonotype was seen at least ten times. The chain couples TRBV6-2 or TRBV6-3 to TRBJ2-1; tentative D call: TRBD1 (6 bases). Per germline, CDR1 MNHEY and CDR2 SVGEGT. V was clipped by 7 bases and J by 2 bases, with 12 bases between them. The CDR3 spans 14 residues. CDR3 protein: CASNVGATYNEQFF. The CDR3 DNA follows: TGTGCCAGCAACGTGGGGGCAACCTACAATGAGCAGTTCTTC.

J is TRBJ2-3 and V is TRBV10-3, with TRBD2 matching over 9 bases. With V trimmed by 10 bases and J by 5 bases, 19 bases remained unmatched. The CDR3 is 17 residues long. The germline gives CDR1 ENHRY, CDR2 SYGVKD. Here the CDR3 reads CASRSLAGGPERDTQYF. The CDR3 DNA sequence: TGTGCCAGCAGGTCTCTGGCGGGAGGGCCGGAGAGAGATACGCAGTATTTT.

The chain is built from TRBV2 and TRBJ2-4, with 14 positions matching TRBD2. The J call is uncertain, as TRBJ2-7 better fits the DNA end. Germline V gene sequence: CDR1 SNHLY, CDR2 FYNNEI. The CDR3 extends over 17 amino acids. The CDR3 loop is CASSSRTSGRFYYEQYF. CDR3 in DNA: TGTGCCAGCAGTTCCCGGACTAGCGGGAGGTTCTACTACGAGCAGTACTTC.

This clonotype was seen repeatedly, ten times or more. This could be a read error, since a much larger clone is one nucleotide away. The chain carries TRBV5-5 and TRBJ1-6, with 11 positions matching TRBD1. Trimming removed 3 bases from V and 9 bases from J; junction bases left unmatched: 5. The V gene's germline CDR1 is SGHKS and CDR2 YYEKEE (reference sequence). CDR3 length: 15 residues. CDR3 DNA sequence: TGTGCCAGCAGCTCCGGACAGGGGGCTAGTTCACCCCTCCACTTT. The encoded protein is CASSSGQGASSPLHF.

The chain joins TRBV5-1 to TRBJ2-1, with D hard to call. Germline V gene lookup returns CDR1 SGHRS and CDR2 YFSETQ. V lost 1 base and J 3 bases, leaving 17 bases between the germline ends. This CDR3 region has 17 residues. For the CDR3, the DNA is TGCGCCAGCAGCTTGAGTGGAGCCACCGCCCTCTACAATGAGCAGTTCTTC. This encodes CASSLSGATALYNEQFF.

This clonotype appeared a few times. The chain joins TRBV10-2 to TRBJ1-2; no reliable D call. Germline-derived CDR1 and CDR2 are WSHSY and SAAADI. The V end was cut by 3 bases, the J end by 6 bases, with 20 bases between. The CDR3 covers 16 residues. The CDR3 DNA reads as TGCGCCAGCAGTGACCTGTCGGGGATAGGGAGGAATGGCTACACCTTC. Protein: CASSDLSGIGRNGYTF.

The V and J genes are TRBV7-2 and TRBJ2-5; 7 positions agree with TRBD1. In germline, CDR1 is SGHTA, CDR2 FQGNSA. Unmatched junction bases numbered 5, after V lost 5 bases and J lost 5 bases. The CDR3 runs 13 residues. CDR3: CASSATDRETQYF. DNA for the CDR3: TGTGCCAGCAGCGCAACGGACAGGGAGACCCAGTACTTC.

CDR3 protein: CAIEAGGSYNEQFF. As DNA, the CDR3 is TGTGCCATCGAAGCGGGGGGGTCCTACAATGAGCAGTTCTTC. The chain has TRBV10-3 and TRBJ2-1; 10 nucleotides match TRBD2. CDR3 length: 14 amino acids. Per the germline V gene, CDR1 is ENHRY and CDR2 is SYGVKD. V trimming: 8 bases; J trimming: 1 base; junction bases outside the gene matches: 2.

Notes on this clonotype: A read error may explain this, as a much larger clone is one base away. The chain recombines TRBV5-6 with TRBJ2-7, with unresolved D. V was shortened by 6 bases and J by 3 bases, with 10 bases between the two germline ends. This CDR3 comprises 12 residues. Germline-derived CDR1 and CDR2 are SGHDT and YYEEEE. CDR3 nucleotides: TGTGCCAGCAACTTTTCCGTCTACGAGCAGTACTTC. Translated: CASNFSVYEQYF.

This chain links TRBV6-5 with TRBJ1-5; D uncertain. V dropped 5 bases and J dropped 6 bases, with 11 bases sitting between them. Germline V gene sequence: CDR1 MNHEY, CDR2 SVGAGI. This CDR3 spans 13 amino acids. In nucleotides, the CDR3 is TGTGCCAGCAGTCCTCCGGTGGGTCAGCCCCAGCATTTT. This sequence encodes CASSPPVGQPQHF.

The chain recombines TRBV12-3 or TRBV12-4 with TRBJ2-3; D remains unclear. The CDR3 is 13 amino acids. The V and J ends lost 3 bases and 10 bases respectively, with 14 bases between them. The CDR3 sequence is CASSFGSCGAQYF. The CDR3 DNA sequence: TGTGCCAGCAGTTTTGGGTCGTGCGGTGCGCAGTATTTT.

The chain has TRBV20-1 and TRBJ2-7; D possibly corresponds to TRBD1 (6 bases). Germline CDR1 reads DFQATT; CDR2 reads SNEGSKA (reference sequence). V lost 6 bases and J lost 3, with 18 bases in between. This CDR3 has 14 residues. This CDR3 reads CSALDLTGSYEQYF. CDR3 DNA sequence: TGCAGTGCCCTCGACCTGACAGGTAGCTACGAGCAGTACTTC.

The gene calls are TRBV7-9 and TRBJ1-2; possibly TRBD1 for D (6 bases). The V end was cut by 4 bases, the J end by 6 bases, with 15 bases between. CDR3 size: 14 residues. Germline V gene lookup returns CDR1 SEHNR and CDR2 FQNEAQ (reference sequence). Here the CDR3 DNA reads TGTGCCAGCAGCTCCCTCACAGGGTCGGATGGCTACACCTTC. This gives the protein CASSSLTGSDGYTF.

This clonotype was observed a few times. The J gene is TRBJ1-2, the V gene TRBV20-1; D remains unclear. Looked up from germline, CDR1 is DFQATT and CDR2 is SNEGSKA (reference sequence). Trimming pared 2 bases from V and 4 bases from J, leaving 14 bases between. The CDR3 contains 14 residues. The CDR3 protein is CSARKGATSYGYTF. The CDR3 DNA sequence: TGCAGTGCTAGAAAGGGCGCGACGAGCTATGGCTACACCTTC.

The J gene is TRBJ1-2, the V gene TRBV5-1, with TRBD1 as a possible D gene (6 bases). CDR1 is SGHRS and CDR2 is YFSETQ in the germline V gene. The CDR3 loop spans 17 amino acids. V dropped 0 bases and J dropped 0 bases, with 15 bases sitting between them. CDR3 residues: CASSLAWQGQANYGYTF. The DNA for the CDR3 is TGCGCCAGCAGCTTGGCTTGGCAGGGGCAAGCTAACTATGGCTACACCTTC.

Notes on this clonotype: At one boundary the junction diverges from the germline segment, which might be a read error. V and J are TRBV7-2 and TRBJ2-5, with 7 bases aligning to TRBD1. This CDR3 is built from 15 residues. Germline CDR1 reads SGHTA; CDR2 reads FQGNSA. CDR3 DNA: TGTGCCAGCAGCTTAGCAGGGGGCCACCAAGGGACCCAGTACTTC. The encoded protein is CASSLAGGHQGTQYF.

The genes are TRBV6-1 and TRBJ1-2; D is unresolved. V was pared by 1 base and J by 9 bases, with 6 bases between. The CDR3 is made up of 11 amino acids. Germline V gene sequence: CDR1 MNHNS, CDR2 SASEGT. The CDR3 sequence: CASSEGGRYTF. The DNA for the CDR3 is TGTGCCAGCAGTGAAGGTGGTCGCTACACCTTC.

Of note for this clonotype: A much larger clone lies a single base off, so this may be a read error. V gene TRBV5-1 combines with J gene TRBJ2-7; possibly TRBD2 for D (5 bases). CDR1 is SGHRS, CDR2 YFSETQ, per germline. The germline V and J ends were trimmed by 3 bases and 5 bases, with 9 bases remaining between them. This CDR3 comprises 12 residues. In nucleotides, the CDR3 is TGCGCCAGCAGCTCGGAGGCACACGAGCAGTACTTC. Its translation: CASSSEAHEQYF.

Worth noting for this clonotype: At one end the junction does not follow the germline gene, possibly because of a read error. V usage is TRBV24-1 and J usage is TRBJ2-1, with TRBD2 identical over 8 bases. Germline CDR1 and CDR2: KGHDR and SFDVKD. This CDR3 region has 14 residues. The CDR3 region is CATSDFGGANERFF. The CDR3 nucleotides are TGTGCCACCAGTGATTTCGGGGGGGCCAATGAGCGGTTCTTC.